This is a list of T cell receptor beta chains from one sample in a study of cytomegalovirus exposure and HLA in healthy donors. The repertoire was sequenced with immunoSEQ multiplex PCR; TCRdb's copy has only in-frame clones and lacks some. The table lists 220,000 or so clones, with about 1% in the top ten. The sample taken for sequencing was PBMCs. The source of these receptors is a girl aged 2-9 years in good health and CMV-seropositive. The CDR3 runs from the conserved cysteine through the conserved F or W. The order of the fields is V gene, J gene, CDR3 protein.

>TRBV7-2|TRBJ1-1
CASSSLWNTEAFF
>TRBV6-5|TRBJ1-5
CASSQAQGGNQPQHF
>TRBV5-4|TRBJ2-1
CASSSLAGVRIYNEQFF
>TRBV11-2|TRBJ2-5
CASRKRGLAGVEETQYF
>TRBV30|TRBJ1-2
CAWSVGTLRLHYGYTF
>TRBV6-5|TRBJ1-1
CASSYGNVGTAEAFF
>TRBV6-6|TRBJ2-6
CASSYGDAGANVLTF
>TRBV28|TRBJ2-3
CASSPYLAGGSTDTQYF
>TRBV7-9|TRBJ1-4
CASSSGGTNEKLFF
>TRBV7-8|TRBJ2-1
CASSRIGGGAYNEQFF
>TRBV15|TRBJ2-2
CATSSQQGSGELFF
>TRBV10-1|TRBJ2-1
CASSTGTSGKGSYNEQFF
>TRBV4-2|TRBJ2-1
CASKWRLVQGRNEQFF
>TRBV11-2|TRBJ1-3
CASRGGNFAGNTIYF
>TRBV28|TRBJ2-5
CASRPSGRGQETQYF
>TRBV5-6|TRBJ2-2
CASSLAVGGLFF
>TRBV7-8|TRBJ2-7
CASSRRAGGGGEQYF
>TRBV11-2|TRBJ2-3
CASSDFVREADTQYF
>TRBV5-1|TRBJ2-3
CASSLGLLSGPSTDTQYF
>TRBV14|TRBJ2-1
CASSKGRERIDNEQFF
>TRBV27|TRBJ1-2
CASRETGMADYGYTF
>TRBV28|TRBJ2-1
CASSLGTLYNEQFF
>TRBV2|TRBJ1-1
CASSEAEGTVGSAFF
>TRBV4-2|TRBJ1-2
CASSQDPTGGYTF
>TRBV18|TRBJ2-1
CATTLLETGPNNEQFF
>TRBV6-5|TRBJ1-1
CASSYSGGDTEAFF
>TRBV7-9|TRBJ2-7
CASSSRGGHYEQYF
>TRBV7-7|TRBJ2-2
CASSTSASVPTGELFF
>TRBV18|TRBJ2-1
CASSPDPGGTRKQFF
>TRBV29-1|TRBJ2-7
CSVAGTSRFSEQYF
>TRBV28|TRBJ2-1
CASSSQLTLTYSYNEQFF
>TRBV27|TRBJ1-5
CASSLWGPGEAQHF
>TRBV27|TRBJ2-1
CASSPSGPYNEQFF
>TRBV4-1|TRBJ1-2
CASSPVGEEINYGYTF
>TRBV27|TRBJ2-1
CASSLGAGGHSEQFF
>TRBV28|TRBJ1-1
CASLDGQGANTEAFF
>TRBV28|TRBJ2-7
CASSSGVEIRAYEQYF
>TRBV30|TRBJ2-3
CAWSQREGWDTQYF
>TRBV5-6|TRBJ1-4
CASSLQVTGGNEKLFF
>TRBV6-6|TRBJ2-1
CASSPAGQERDEQFF
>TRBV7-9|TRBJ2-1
CASSLLAGVNNEQFF